This T cell receptor beta chain derives from a study of T cell repertoires in cytomegalovirus infection. Looking at the study overall: Well-studied HLA-B-restricted epitopes and recently identified HLA-C-restricted epitopes of CMV were both used in the study. General study findings and limits: Cumulative public TCR beta family frequency identified CMV carriers with the relevant HLA.

TCRdb re-called the reads with MiXCR, one entry per CDR3 protein. This sample has approximately 730,000 distinct CDR3 sequences, with 33% found just once. Between the trimmed V and J ends, which lost 5 bases and 5 bases, there was a span of 11 bases. Germline CDR1 is SGHTA and CDR2 is FQGNSA. CDR3 length: 13 residues. This clonotype was counted at least ten times. The antigen remains unidentified. This TCR was sampled from a human donor in good health (CMV status not recorded). Some clones in this sample may be carry-over from other donors' samples. Specimen: cultured PBMCs, collected from culture after CMV antigen stimulation. This chain connects TRBV7-2 to TRBJ2-3; D is unresolved. The DNA of the CDR3 is TGTGCCAGCAGCACCAGTGTTGGAGATACGCAGTATTTT. Translating it yields CASSTSVGDTQYF.